This entry features one T cell receptor (beta chain) sequence. The antigen is undetermined. The data originate from a study of T cell repertoires in cytomegalovirus infection. As for the study in general: Indicated by public TCR beta signatures were CMV infection and matching HLA type.

TCRdb redid the calling of the reads with MiXCR, one entry per CDR3 protein. The sample yields hundreds of thousands of distinct CDR3 sequences, 24% seen once. The CDR3 runs to 11 residues. Germline CDR1 and CDR2: ENHRY and SYGVKD. Trimming took 8 bases from V and 8 from J, leaving 12 bases between them. Study-wide results and caveats: Pooled public TCR beta family frequency picked out CMV carriers with the relevant HLA. There were HLA-C-restricted CMV-specific TCR beta clonotypes dominating the ex vivo response.

This sequence originates from a human donor in good health (CMV status not recorded). Some clones in this sample may be carry-over from other donors' samples. This chain uses TRBV10-3 with TRBJ1-2; D is unclear. The source material was CD8+ T cells from PBMCs. The CDR3 protein is CAIPGVWGYTF. CDR3 DNA sequence: TGTGCCATCCCCGGGGTCTGGGGCTACACCTTC.